This T cell receptor beta chain was sequenced during a study of T cells in Graves' hyperthyroidism and ophthalmopathy. Study-wide results and limits: Among thyroid clonotypes expanded above 0.001, most also appeared in blood. Stable hyperthyroidism was separated from ophthalmopathy by a model based on 13 V-J features.

Germline V gene lookup returns CDR1 LNHDA and CDR2 SQIVND (reference sequence). The ends were cut back, 5 bases at V and 5 bases at J, with 12 bases in the middle. The CDR3 is made up of 13 amino acids. The sample holds many counts of this clonotype. What it recognizes is unknown. Using RNA transcripts as the source, TCR beta CDR3 regions were amplified. When the TCR CDR3 underwent first-round RT-PCR, the HTBI primer set was used. TCRdb itself ran the multiplex PCR reads through MiXCR, one entry per CDR3 protein. The repertoire has 800,000 or so distinct CDR3 sequences, over 35% of them found once; the top ten carry about 9%. The study excluded patients with uncontrolled infection, other autoimmune disease, pregnancy or lactation. More than 9.5 ml fresh peripheral blood yielded the PBMCs.

Sequencing input: blood. The V call is TRBV19, the J call TRBJ2-5; possibly TRBD1 for D (6 bases). The source is a man between 18 and 35 years old with Graves' hyperthyroidism. In nucleotides, the CDR3 is TGTGCCAGTAGTGCTGGACAGCGGGAGACCCAGTACTTC. It is translated as CASSAGQRETQYF.